The present T cell receptor (beta chain) was sequenced within a study of blood T cell repertoires in COVID-19. Looking at the study overall: Acute and convalescent COVID-19 specimens originated in the United States, Italy and Spain. Nucleic acid was either cDNA or gDNA, and it came from T cells, B-cell-depleted T cells, or PBMCs.

The CDR3 length is 14 residues. Germline V gene sequence: CDR1 LNHDA, CDR2 SQIVND (reference sequence). Deletions cut 4 bases from V and 3 bases from J, with 12 bases between. In the source study's methods: Nucleated cell number was recorded as an estimate derived from reference gene primer amplification. Method: immunoSEQ multiplex PCR; TCRdb's copy keeps in-frame clones and lacks some. V and J calls and clone size are copied from that table; D and trimming were computed from the DNA. The profile covers 200,000 to 250,000 clones, with 70% to 90% appearing a single time and over 2% taken by the ten largest.

The chain carries TRBV19 and TRBJ1-2; no clear D gene. The TCR comes from a man aged 25-45 years who had recovered from COVID-19. The sequenced sample consisted of peripheral blood. DNA of the CDR3: TGTGCCAGTAGTAGCCATGCAACTTACTATGGCTACACCTTC. Protein sequence: CASSSHATYYGYTF. The whole variable domain, remainder taken from reference TRBV19 and TRBJ1-2, is DGGITQSPKYLFRKEGQNVTLSCEQNLNHDAMYWYRQDPGQGLRLIYYSQIVNDFQKGDIAEGYSVSREKKESFPLTVTSAQKNPTAFYLCASSSHATYYGYTFGSGTRLTVV.